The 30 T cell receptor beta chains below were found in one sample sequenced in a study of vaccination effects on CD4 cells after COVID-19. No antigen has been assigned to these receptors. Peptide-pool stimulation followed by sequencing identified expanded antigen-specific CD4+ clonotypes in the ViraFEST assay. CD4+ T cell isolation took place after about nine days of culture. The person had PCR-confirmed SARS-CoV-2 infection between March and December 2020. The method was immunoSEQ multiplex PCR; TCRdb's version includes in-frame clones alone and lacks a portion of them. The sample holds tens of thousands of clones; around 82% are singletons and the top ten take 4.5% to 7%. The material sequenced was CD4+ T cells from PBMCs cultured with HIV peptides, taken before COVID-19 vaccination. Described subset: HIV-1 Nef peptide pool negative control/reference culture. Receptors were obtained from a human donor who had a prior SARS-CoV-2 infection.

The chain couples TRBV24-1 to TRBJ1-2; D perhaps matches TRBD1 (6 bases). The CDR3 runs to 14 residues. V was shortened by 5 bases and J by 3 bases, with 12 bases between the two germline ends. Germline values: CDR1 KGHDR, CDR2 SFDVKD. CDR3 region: CATSARGGHYGYTF. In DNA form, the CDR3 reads TGTGCCACCAGTGCACGGGGGGGCCACTATGGCTACACCTTC.

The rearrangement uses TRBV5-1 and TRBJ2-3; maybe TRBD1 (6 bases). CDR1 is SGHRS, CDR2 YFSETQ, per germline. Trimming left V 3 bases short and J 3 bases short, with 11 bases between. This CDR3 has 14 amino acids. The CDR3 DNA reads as TGCGCCAGCAGCTCAGGACAGCGAACAGATACGCAGTATTTT. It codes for CASSSGQRTDTQYF.

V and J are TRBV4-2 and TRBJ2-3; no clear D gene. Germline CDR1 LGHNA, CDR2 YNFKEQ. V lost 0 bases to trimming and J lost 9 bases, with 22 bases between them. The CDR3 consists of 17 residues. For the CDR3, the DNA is TGTGCCAGCAGCCAAGATTTGGCCTTAGCCCCATTGGGGACGCAGTATTTT. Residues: CASSQDLALAPLGTQYF.

CDR3 region: CASSPLSREETQYF. CDR3 DNA sequence: TGTGCCAGCTCACCATTGTCTCGCGAAGAGACCCAGTACTTC. The V gene is TRBV18, the J gene TRBJ2-5; D gene ambiguous. Germline V gene sequence: CDR1 KGHSH, CDR2 LQKENI. With 2 bases removed from V and 3 bases from J, the gap between germline ends came to 10 bases. The CDR3 length is 14 residues.

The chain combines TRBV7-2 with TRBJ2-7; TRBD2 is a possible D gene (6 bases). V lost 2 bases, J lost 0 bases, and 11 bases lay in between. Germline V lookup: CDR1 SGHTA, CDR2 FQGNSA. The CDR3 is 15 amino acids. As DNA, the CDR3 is TGTGCCAGCAGCTTAACGGTTAGCGGCTCCTACGAGCAGTACTTC. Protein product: CASSLTVSGSYEQYF.

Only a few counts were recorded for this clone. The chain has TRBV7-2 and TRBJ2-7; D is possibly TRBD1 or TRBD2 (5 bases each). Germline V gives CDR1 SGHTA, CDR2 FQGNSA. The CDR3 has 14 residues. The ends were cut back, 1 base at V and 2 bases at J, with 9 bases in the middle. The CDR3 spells CASSLDEGPYEQYF. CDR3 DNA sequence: TGTGCCAGCAGCTTAGATGAGGGACCCTACGAGCAGTACTTC.

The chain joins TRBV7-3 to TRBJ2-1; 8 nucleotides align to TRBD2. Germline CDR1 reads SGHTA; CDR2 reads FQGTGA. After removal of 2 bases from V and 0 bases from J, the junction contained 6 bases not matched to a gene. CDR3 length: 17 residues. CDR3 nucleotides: TGTGCCAGCAGCTTAGCAGCGGGGGCCCTCTCCTACAATGAGCAGTTCTTC. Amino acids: CASSLAAGALSYNEQFF.

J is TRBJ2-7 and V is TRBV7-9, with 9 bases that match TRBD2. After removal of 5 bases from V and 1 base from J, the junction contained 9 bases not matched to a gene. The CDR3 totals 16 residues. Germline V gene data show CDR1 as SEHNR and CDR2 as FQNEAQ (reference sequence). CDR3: CASSPRLAVNSYEQYF. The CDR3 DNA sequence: TGTGCCAGCAGCCCACGACTAGCGGTTAATTCCTACGAGCAGTACTTC. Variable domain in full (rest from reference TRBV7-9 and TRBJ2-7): DTGVSQNPRHKITKRGQNVTFRCDPISEHNRLYWYRQTLGQGPEFLTYFQNEAQLEKSRLLSDRFSAERPKGSFSTLEIQRTEQGDSAMYLCASSPRLAVNSYEQYFGPGTRLTVT.

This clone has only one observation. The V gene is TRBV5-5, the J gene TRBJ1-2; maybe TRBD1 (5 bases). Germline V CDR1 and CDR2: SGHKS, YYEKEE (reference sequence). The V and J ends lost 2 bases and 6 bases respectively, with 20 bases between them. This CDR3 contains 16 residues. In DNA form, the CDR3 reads TGTGCCAGCAGCTTTCGCTCTTTCCTGGGGGTAAATGGCTACACCTTC. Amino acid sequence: CASSFRSFLGVNGYTF.

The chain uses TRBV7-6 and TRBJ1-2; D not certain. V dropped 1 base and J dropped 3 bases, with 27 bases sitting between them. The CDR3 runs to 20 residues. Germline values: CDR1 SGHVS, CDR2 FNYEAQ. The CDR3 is CASSLGGVGRRGFRDYGYTF. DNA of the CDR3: TGTGCCAGCAGCTTAGGAGGTGTTGGCAGACGAGGGTTCCGTGACTATGGCTACACCTTC.

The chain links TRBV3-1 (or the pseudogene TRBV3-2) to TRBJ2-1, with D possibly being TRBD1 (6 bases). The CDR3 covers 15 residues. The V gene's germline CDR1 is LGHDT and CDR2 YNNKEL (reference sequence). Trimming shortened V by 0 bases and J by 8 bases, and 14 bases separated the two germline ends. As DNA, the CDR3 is TGTGCCAGCAGCCAAGATCATGCCAGGGGCGATGAGCAGTTCTTC. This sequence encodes CASSQDHARGDEQFF.

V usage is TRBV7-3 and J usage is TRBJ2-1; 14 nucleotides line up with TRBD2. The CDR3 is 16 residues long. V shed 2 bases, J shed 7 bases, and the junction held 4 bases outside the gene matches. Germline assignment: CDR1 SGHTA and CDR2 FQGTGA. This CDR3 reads CASSLGGTSGRNEQFF. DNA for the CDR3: TGTGCCAGCAGCTTAGGAGGGACTAGCGGGAGAAATGAGCAGTTCTTC.

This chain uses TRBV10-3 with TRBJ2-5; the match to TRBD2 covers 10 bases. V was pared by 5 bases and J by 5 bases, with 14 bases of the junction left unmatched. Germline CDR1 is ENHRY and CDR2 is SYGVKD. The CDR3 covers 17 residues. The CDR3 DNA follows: TGTGCCATCAGTTTGGGGCCAAGCGGGGGGGCAGGGGAGACCCAGTACTTC. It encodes CAISLGPSGGAGETQYF.

The CDR3 protein is CASSQDGVSGGADTQYF. CDR3 nucleotides: TGTGCCAGCAGCCAAGATGGAGTTAGCGGGGGAGCAGATACGCAGTATTTT. This chain connects TRBV4-2 to TRBJ2-3; 9 bases are a match to TRBD2. CDR3 length: 17 residues. The J segment lost 4 bases and the V segment lost 0 bases, leaving 8 bases of the junction unmatched. Germline lookup yields CDR1 LGHNA and CDR2 YNFKEQ.

The CDR3 spells CASSDHLRTATDTQYF. Written as DNA, the CDR3 is TGTGCCAGCAGTGATCATCTTAGGACAGCCACAGATACGCAGTATTTT. The chain links TRBV25-1 to TRBJ2-3; TRBD1 is a possible D gene (6 bases). V was clipped by 3 bases and J by 2 bases, with 15 bases between them. The CDR3 has 16 amino acids. Looked up from germline, CDR1 is MGHDK and CDR2 is SYGVNS.

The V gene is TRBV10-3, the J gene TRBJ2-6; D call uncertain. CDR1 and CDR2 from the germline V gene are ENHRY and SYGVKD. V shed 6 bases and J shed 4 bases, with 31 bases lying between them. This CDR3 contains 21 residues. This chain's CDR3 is CAIRSFGPEAVGMDGANVLTF. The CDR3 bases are TGTGCCATCAGAAGTTTTGGGCCCGAGGCCGTCGGAATGGACGGGGCCAACGTCCTGACTTTC.

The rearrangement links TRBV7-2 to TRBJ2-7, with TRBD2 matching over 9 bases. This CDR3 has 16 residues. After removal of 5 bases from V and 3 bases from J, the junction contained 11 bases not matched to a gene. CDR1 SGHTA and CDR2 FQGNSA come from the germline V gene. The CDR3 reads CASSPRSSGSHYEQYF. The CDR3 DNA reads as TGTGCCAGCAGCCCCCGCAGTAGCGGGAGCCACTACGAGCAGTACTTC.

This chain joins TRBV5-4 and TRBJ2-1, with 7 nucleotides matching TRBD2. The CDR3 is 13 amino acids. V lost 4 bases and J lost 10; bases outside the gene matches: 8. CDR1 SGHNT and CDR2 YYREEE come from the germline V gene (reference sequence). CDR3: CASSQTSPDEQFF. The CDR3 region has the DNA TGTGCCAGCAGCCAGACTAGCCCCGACGAGCAGTTCTTC. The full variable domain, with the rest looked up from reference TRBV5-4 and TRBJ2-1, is ETGVTQSPTHLIKTRGQQVTLRCSSQSGHNTVSWYQQALGQGPQFIFQYYREEENGRGNFPPRFSGLQFPNYSSELNVNALELDDSALYLCASSQTSPDEQFFGPGTRLTVL.

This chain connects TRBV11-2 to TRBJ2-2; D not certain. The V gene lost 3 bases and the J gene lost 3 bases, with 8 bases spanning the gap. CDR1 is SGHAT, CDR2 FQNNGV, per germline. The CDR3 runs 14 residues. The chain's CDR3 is CASSLNVDTGELFF. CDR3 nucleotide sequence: TGTGCCAGCAGCTTGAATGTCGACACCGGGGAGCTGTTTTTT. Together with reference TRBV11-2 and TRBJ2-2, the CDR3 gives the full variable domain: EAGVAQSPRYKIIEKRQSVAFWCNPISGHATLYWYQQILGQGPKLLIQFQNNGVVDDSQLPKDRFSAERLKGVDSTLKIQPAKLEDSAVYLCASSLNVDTGELFFGEGSRLTVL.

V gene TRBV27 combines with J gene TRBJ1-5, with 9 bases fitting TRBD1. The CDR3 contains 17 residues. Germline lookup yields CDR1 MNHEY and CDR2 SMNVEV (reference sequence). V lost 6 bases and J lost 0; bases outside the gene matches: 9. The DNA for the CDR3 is TGTGCCAGCAGCCCGGGACAGGGACAATATAGCAATCAGCCCCAGCATTTT. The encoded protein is CASSPGQGQYSNQPQHF.

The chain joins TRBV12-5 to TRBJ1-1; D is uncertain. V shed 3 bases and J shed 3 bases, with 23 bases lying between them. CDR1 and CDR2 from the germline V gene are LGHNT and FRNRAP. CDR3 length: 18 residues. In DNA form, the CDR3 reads TGTGCTAGTGGTTTCTCGGTGGGTCAAGGAGGATTTGACACTGAAGCTTTCTTT. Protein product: CASGFSVGQGGFDTEAFF. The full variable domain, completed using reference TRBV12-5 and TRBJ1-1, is DARVTQTPRHKVTEMGQEVTMRCQPILGHNTVFWYRQTMMQGLELLAYFRNRAPLDDSGMPKDRFSAEMPDATLATLKIQPSEPRDSAVYFCASGFSVGQGGFDTEAFFGQGTRLTVV.

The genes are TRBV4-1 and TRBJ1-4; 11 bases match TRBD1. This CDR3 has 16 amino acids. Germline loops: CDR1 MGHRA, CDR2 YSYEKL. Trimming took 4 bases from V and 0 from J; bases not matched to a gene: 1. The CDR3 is CASSPGQGATNEKLFF. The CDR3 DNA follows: TGCGCCAGCAGCCCGGGACAGGGGGCAACTAATGAAAAACTGTTTTTT.

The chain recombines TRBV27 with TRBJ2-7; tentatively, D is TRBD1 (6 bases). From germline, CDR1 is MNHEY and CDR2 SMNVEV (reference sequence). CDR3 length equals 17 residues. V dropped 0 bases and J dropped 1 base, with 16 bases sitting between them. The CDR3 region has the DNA TGTGCCAGCAGTTTATCTCCTTTGAGGACAGTATCCTACGAGCAGTACTTC. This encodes CASSLSPLRTVSYEQYF.

DNA of the CDR3: TGTGCCAGCAGTTACTCTTTCTCTGGAACTGAAGCTTTCTTT. It translates to CASSYSFSGTEAFF. The chain has TRBV6-5 and TRBJ1-1; no clear D. The CDR3 loop spans 14 amino acids. Trimming left V 0 bases short and J 5 bases short, with 10 bases between. Per the germline V gene, CDR1 is MNHEY and CDR2 is SVGAGI.

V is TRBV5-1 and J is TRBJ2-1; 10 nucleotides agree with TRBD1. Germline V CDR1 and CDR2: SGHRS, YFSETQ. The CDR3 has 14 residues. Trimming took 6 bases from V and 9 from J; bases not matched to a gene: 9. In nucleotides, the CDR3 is TGCGCCAGCAACGCCGGGACAGGGGTTGGTGAGCAGTTCTTC. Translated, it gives CASNAGTGVGEQFF. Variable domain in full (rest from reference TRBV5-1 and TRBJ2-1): KAGVTQTPRYLIKTRGQQVTLSCSPISGHRSVSWYQQTPGQGLQFLFEYFSETQRNKGNFPGRFSGRQFSNSRSEMNVSTLELGDSALYLCASNAGTGVGEQFFGPGTRLTVL.

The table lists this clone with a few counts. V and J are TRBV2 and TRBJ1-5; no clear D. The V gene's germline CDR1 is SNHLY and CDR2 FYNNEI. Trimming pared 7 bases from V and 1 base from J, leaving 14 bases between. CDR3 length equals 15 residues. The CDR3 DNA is TGTGCCAGCACCCGGGAGGGAGGGAGCAATCAGCCCCAGCATTTT. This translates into CASTREGGSNQPQHF.

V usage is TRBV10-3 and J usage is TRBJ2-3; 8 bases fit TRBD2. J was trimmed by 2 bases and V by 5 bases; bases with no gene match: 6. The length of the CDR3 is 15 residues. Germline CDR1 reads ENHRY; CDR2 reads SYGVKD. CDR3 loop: CAISRLAGHTDTQYF. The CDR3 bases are TGTGCCATCAGTCGGCTAGCGGGTCACACAGATACGCAGTATTTT.

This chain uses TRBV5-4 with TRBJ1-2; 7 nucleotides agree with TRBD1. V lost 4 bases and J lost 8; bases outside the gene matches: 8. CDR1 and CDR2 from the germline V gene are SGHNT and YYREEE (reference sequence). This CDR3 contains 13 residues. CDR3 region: CASSGTGAGGYTF. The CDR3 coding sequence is TGTGCCAGCAGCGGAACAGGGGCGGGCGGCTACACCTTC.

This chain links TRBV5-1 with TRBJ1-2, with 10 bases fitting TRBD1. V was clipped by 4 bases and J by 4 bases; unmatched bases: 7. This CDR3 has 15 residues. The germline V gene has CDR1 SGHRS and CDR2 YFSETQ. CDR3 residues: CASSEPGQGSYGYTF. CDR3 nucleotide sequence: TGCGCCAGCAGCGAACCGGGACAGGGGTCCTATGGCTACACCTTC.

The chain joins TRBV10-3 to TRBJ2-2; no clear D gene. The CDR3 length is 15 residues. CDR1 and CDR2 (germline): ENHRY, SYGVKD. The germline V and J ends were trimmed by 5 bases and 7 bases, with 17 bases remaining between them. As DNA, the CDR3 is TGTGCCATCAGTTCCCCGTGGCCCCGCGGCGGGGAGCTGTTTTTT. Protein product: CAISSPWPRGGELFF.